One sample yielded the 32 T cell receptor beta chains listed below, sequenced in a study of identical twins. TCRdb itself ran the 5' RACE reads through MiXCR, one entry per CDR3 protein. In the table there are 1.5 million to 2 million distinct CDR3 sequences, more than 30% of which are singletons. Input material: cord blood. These receptors were obtained from a newborn girl in good health.

In its sample, this clonotype was seen a few times. This rearrangement joins TRBV20-1 to TRBJ1-1; the D gene is possibly TRBD1 (5 bases). The ends were cut back, 6 bases at V and 0 bases at J, with 14 bases in the middle. Germline CDR1 and CDR2: DFQATT and SNEGSKA (reference sequence). The CDR3 has 14 residues. The CDR3 here is CSANRDGLNTEAFF. The CDR3 DNA reads TGCAGTGCAAACCGGGACGGGCTGAACACTGAAGCTTTCTTT.

V and J are TRBV27 and TRBJ1-1; 11 nucleotides match TRBD1. The CDR3 runs to 14 residues. Trimming took 7 bases from V and 4 from J; bases not matched to a gene: 5. Germline values: CDR1 MNHEY, CDR2 SMNVEV (reference sequence). The CDR3 DNA is TGTGCCAGCACCGGACAGGGGGCGAGCACTGAAGCTTTCTTT. Translation: CASTGQGASTEAFF.

This clonotype was observed a handful of times. The chain uses TRBV2 and TRBJ2-3; D possibly corresponds to TRBD2 (5 bases). The CDR3 totals 13 residues. Germline V lookup: CDR1 SNHLY, CDR2 FYNNEI. The V gene lost 7 bases and the J gene lost 1 base, with 9 bases spanning the gap. CDR3 DNA: TGTGCCAGCACAGCGGACGGCACAGATACGCAGTATTTT. As protein: CASTADGTDTQYF.

A few counts support this clonotype. One base away lies a much larger clone, so this may be a sequencing read error. This rearrangement joins TRBV25-1 to TRBJ2-5; D is possibly TRBD1 (5 bases). This CDR3 is 11 amino acids long. Germline V gene sequence: CDR1 MGHDK, CDR2 SYGVNS. The CDR3 DNA reads TGTGCCGGCAGACAGCAAGAGACCCAGTACTTC. It translates to CAGRQQETQYF.

The gene calls are TRBV27 and TRBJ2-6; weak D call: TRBD2 (5 bases). Germline V gene lookup returns CDR1 MNHEY and CDR2 SMNVEV (reference sequence). The CDR3 length is 17 residues. V dropped 3 bases and J dropped 2 bases, with 14 bases sitting between them. This CDR3 reads CASSFKRPDAGANVLTF. CDR3 coding DNA: TGTGCCAGCAGTTTTAAGCGGCCAGACGCTGGGGCCAACGTCCTGACTTTC.

The V gene is TRBV28, the J gene TRBJ1-3; D ambiguous. CDR1 and CDR2 from the germline V gene are MDHEN and SYDVKM. This CDR3 is built from 16 residues. Trimming stripped 4 bases from V and 0 bases from J, with 13 bases between. The CDR3 DNA sequence: TGTGCCAGCAGTTCCCTTACGGCTCGCTCTGGAAACACCATATATTTT. Protein product: CASSSLTARSGNTIYF.

The rearrangement uses TRBV7-6 and TRBJ1-6; 9 bases are shared with TRBD1. Germline trimming cut 5 bases from V and 6 bases from J; bases unmatched to any gene: 5. The CDR3 sequence is 15 residues long. Germline-derived CDR1 and CDR2 are SGHVS and FNYEAQ. Here the CDR3 reads CASSQGTGLNSPLHF. The CDR3 nucleotides are TGTGCCAGCAGCCAAGGGACAGGGCTTAATTCACCCCTCCACTTT.

J is TRBJ2-5 and V is TRBV27; D possibly corresponds to TRBD2 (6 bases). Deletions cut 4 bases from V and 7 bases from J, with 13 bases between. Germline V gives CDR1 MNHEY, CDR2 SMNVEV (reference sequence). This CDR3 is built from 13 residues. The CDR3 sequence: CASSWRDGGTQYF. CDR3 in DNA: TGTGCCAGCAGTTGGCGGGACGGGGGGACCCAGTACTTC.

The rearrangement joins TRBV9 to TRBJ2-2; D remains unclear. The V gene lost 0 bases and the J gene lost 3 bases, with 9 bases spanning the gap. Germline CDR1 and CDR2: SGDLS and YYNGEE. The CDR3 totals 15 residues. The DNA of the CDR3 is TGTGCCAGCAGCGTAGCTCCAACCGACACCGGGGAGCTGTTTTTT. Protein product: CASSVAPTDTGELFF.

The sample holds a few counts of this clonotype. V and J are TRBV20-1 and TRBJ2-7; 12 bases fit TRBD2. The CDR3 runs 13 residues. Trimming cost V 5 bases and J 3 bases; bases outside gene matches: 2. The germline V gene encodes CDR1 DFQATT and CDR2 SNEGSKA (reference sequence). This CDR3 is CSAPLAGGYEQYF. DNA for the CDR3: TGCAGTGCTCCACTAGCGGGAGGCTACGAGCAGTACTTC.

The chain has TRBV6-6 and TRBJ2-1, with D perhaps matching TRBD1 (6 bases). The J call may be mistaken, given a closer DNA end match to TRBJ2-7. The CDR3 sequence is 16 residues long. From germline, CDR1 is MNHNY and CDR2 SVGAGI (reference sequence). The CDR3: CASSYPQGSSYNEQYF. CDR3 DNA: TGTGCCAGCAGTTACCCACAGGGTAGCTCCTACAATGAGCAGTACTTC.

Notes on this clonotype: Possible read error: a much larger clone is one base away. The gene calls are TRBV2 and TRBJ2-7; D not certain. This CDR3 is 9 amino acids long. The germline V gene has CDR1 SNHLY and CDR2 FYNNEI. Written as DNA, the CDR3 is TGTGCCGGCAGTGACGAGCAGTACTTC. It codes for CAGSDEQYF.

The rearrangement uses TRBV9 and TRBJ2-1, with 8 bases matching TRBD2. Germline V lookup: CDR1 SGDLS, CDR2 YYNGEE. CDR3 length: 17 amino acids. V trimming: 0 bases; J trimming: 2 bases; junction bases outside the gene matches: 7. The CDR3 DNA reads as TGTGCCAGCAGCGTAGCTTTAGCGGGGACTGCCTACAATGAGCAGTTCTTC. Amino acids: CASSVALAGTAYNEQFF. The full variable domain, with the rest looked up from reference TRBV9 and TRBJ2-1, is DSGVTQTPKHLITATGQRVTLRCSPRSGDLSVYWYQQSLDQGLQFLIQYYNGEERAKGNILERFSAQQFPDLHSELNLSSLELGDSALYFCASSVALAGTAYNEQFFGPGTRLTVL.

J is TRBJ1-2 and V is TRBV12-3 or TRBV12-4, with D perhaps matching TRBD1 (6 bases). Trimming removed 7 bases from V and 0 bases from J, with 9 bases in between. There are 13 residues in the CDR3. CDR3 in DNA: TGTGCCAGCAATCGGGACACTAACTATGGCTACACCTTC. This gives the protein CASNRDTNYGYTF.

This clonotype was seen more than once but under ten times. This chain joins TRBV28 and TRBJ2-4; 9 positions match TRBD1. The J call is in doubt because the DNA end fits TRBJ2-7 better. The CDR3 is made up of 15 amino acids. CDR1 and CDR2 (germline): MDHEN, SYDVKM. In DNA, the CDR3 is TGTGCCAGCAGGGAAACCGGGACAGGGCTCTACGAGCAGTACTTC. Translation: CASRETGTGLYEQYF.

The chain joins TRBV20-1 to TRBJ2-1; D not certain. V was trimmed by 3 bases and J by 8 bases, leaving 8 bases between them. Germline CDR1 reads DFQATT; CDR2 reads SNEGSKA (reference sequence). The CDR3 is 11 residues long. CDR3 region: CSARALYEQFF. CDR3 DNA: TGCAGTGCTAGGGCCCTATATGAGCAGTTCTTC.

The chain joins TRBV10-3 to TRBJ2-2; D is undetermined. The CDR3 has 13 residues. CDR1 is ENHRY, CDR2 SYGVKD, per germline. Trimming left V 3 bases short and J 6 bases short, with 8 bases between. The CDR3 protein is CAISEARAGELFF. The DNA for the CDR3 is TGTGCCATCAGTGAAGCTCGTGCCGGGGAGCTGTTTTTT.

This clonotype turned up a few times. The chain employs TRBV20-1 and TRBJ2-3; perhaps D is TRBD1 or TRBD2 (6 bases each). CDR1 is DFQATT and CDR2 is SNEGSKA in the germline V gene (reference sequence). Between the trimmed V and J ends, which lost 6 bases and 0 bases, there was a span of 16 bases. The CDR3 is made up of 15 amino acids. The CDR3: CSAMRGATSTDTQYF. CDR3 sequence (DNA): TGCAGTGCCATGAGGGGGGCGACTAGCACAGATACGCAGTATTTT.

The chain joins TRBV20-1 to TRBJ2-4; TRBD1 matches 8 bases. TRBJ2-7 explains the end of the DNA better; the J call may be wrong. CDR1 is DFQATT, CDR2 SNEGSKA, per germline (reference sequence). This CDR3 region has 11 residues. In DNA, the CDR3 is TGCAGTGCAACGGACAGGGCCGAGCAGTACTTC. Its protein is CSATDRAEQYF.

The chain joins TRBV3-1 to TRBJ1-2, with D tentatively TRBD1 (6 bases). With 4 bases removed from V and 6 bases from J, the gap between germline ends came to 18 bases. This CDR3 comprises 15 residues. Germline CDR1 LGHDT, CDR2 YNNKEL (reference sequence). The CDR3 coding sequence is TGTGCCAGCAGCCGAGATCAGGGGTTCGGGAATGGCTACACCTTC. Its protein is CASSRDQGFGNGYTF. The whole variable domain, filled in from reference TRBV3-1 and TRBJ1-2, reads DTAVSQTPKYLVTQMGNDKSIKCEQNLGHDTMYWYKQDSKKFLKIMFSYNNKELIINETVPNRFSPKSPDKAHLNLHINSLELGDSAVYFCASSRDQGFGNGYTFGSGTRLTVV.

The rearrangement joins TRBV12-3 or TRBV12-4 to TRBJ1-2; D gene unclear. Trimming took off 6 bases at V and 0 bases at J, with 17 bases between the two ends. This CDR3 is built from 16 residues. For the CDR3, the DNA is TGTGCCAGCAGCTTGATTACTCGAATAGCTAACTATGGCTACACCTTC. It encodes CASSLITRIANYGYTF.

This clonotype was recorded a few times. The rearrangement links TRBV2 to TRBJ1-1, with unresolved D. This CDR3 region has 16 residues. V was pared by 8 bases and J by 2 bases, with 21 bases between. Germline V gene data show CDR1 as SNHLY and CDR2 as FYNNEI. CDR3 nucleotides: TGTGCCAGCGTGGCCCAAACATGGGCCACTAACACTGAAGCTTTCTTT. Translating gives CASVAQTWATNTEAFF.

This clonotype was counted only a few times. The genes are TRBV27 and TRBJ2-1; 9 bases match TRBD2. The V segment lost 4 bases and the J segment 0 bases; nucleotides outside the gene matches: 4. The germline CDR1 and CDR2 sequences are MNHEY and SMNVEV (reference sequence). The CDR3 sequence is 16 residues long. The CDR3 here is CASSSGLAFSYNEQFF. The CDR3 DNA reads TGTGCCAGCAGTTCCGGACTAGCGTTCTCCTACAATGAGCAGTTCTTC.

V usage is TRBV20-1 and J usage is TRBJ2-4; the D is unclear. The CDR3 runs 13 residues. With 5 bases removed from V and 4 bases from J, the gap between germline ends came to 12 bases. The germline V gene encodes CDR1 DFQATT and CDR2 SNEGSKA (reference sequence). The CDR3 is CSADVGNKNIQYF. DNA of the CDR3: TGCAGTGCTGACGTGGGGAATAAAAACATTCAGTACTTC.

This clonotype was observed a handful of times. The V call is TRBV20-1, the J call TRBJ1-4; no firm D call. This CDR3 contains 14 residues. V was trimmed by 0 bases and J by 5 bases, leaving 10 bases between them. Germline CDR1 reads DFQATT; CDR2 reads SNEGSKA (reference sequence). CDR3 bases: TGCAGTGCTAGAGACCCCGGCCTGAATGAAAAACTGTTTTTT. Protein product: CSARDPGLNEKLFF.

This clonotype was picked up a small number of times. V is TRBV15 and J is TRBJ2-1, with 10 bases matching TRBD2. The CDR3 is 16 amino acids. Germline CDR1 LNHNV, CDR2 YYDKDF (reference sequence). Trimming at V came to 1 base and at J to 8 bases, leaving 8 bases not matched to a gene. CDR3 sequence: CATSRVKAGGLYEQFF. Written as DNA, the CDR3 is TGTGCCACCAGCAGAGTAAAAGCGGGAGGGCTCTATGAGCAGTTCTTC.

The rearrangement joins TRBV18 to TRBJ2-7, with D unresolved. With 3 bases removed from V and 2 bases from J, the gap between germline ends came to 8 bases. Looked up from germline, CDR1 is KGHSH and CDR2 is LQKENI. The CDR3 loop spans 13 amino acids. The CDR3 DNA reads as TGTGCCAGCTCACCGCAGAGTACCTACGAGCAGTACTTC. Amino acid sequence: CASSPQSTYEQYF.

This clonotype was seen a handful of times. The rearrangement uses TRBV9 and TRBJ2-7; 13 positions agree with TRBD2. V lost 0 bases and J lost 6; bases outside the gene matches: 6. The CDR3 covers 16 residues. CDR1 SGDLS and CDR2 YYNGEE come from the germline V gene. In DNA, the CDR3 is TGTGCCAGCAGCGTAGATCGACTAGCGGGAGGTCGCGAGCAGTACTTC. Its protein is CASSVDRLAGGREQYF.

V and J are TRBV4-2 and TRBJ2-7; D unresolved. The CDR3 loop spans 16 amino acids. Germline V gene lookup returns CDR1 LGHNA and CDR2 YNFKEQ. Between the trimmed V and J ends, which lost 0 bases and 0 bases, there was a span of 12 bases. CDR3 sequence reads: CASSQDPLLSSYEQYF. Written as DNA, the CDR3 is TGTGCCAGCAGCCAAGATCCCCTCCTGAGCTCCTACGAGCAGTACTTC.

The genes are TRBV10-3 and TRBJ1-2, with 8 bases lining up with TRBD1. The CDR3 runs 13 residues. The germline V gene has CDR1 ENHRY and CDR2 SYGVKD. V lost 7 bases, J lost 6 bases, and 7 bases stayed unmatched. The CDR3 DNA reads TGTGCCATCACCGTTTCGACAGGGGATGGCTACACCTTC. This sequence encodes CAITVSTGDGYTF.

In its sample, this clonotype was seen once. The chain is built from TRBV4-1 and TRBJ2-3, with 10 bases lining up with TRBD2. V lost 2 bases and J lost 2; bases outside the gene matches: 10. Germline CDR1 is MGHRA and CDR2 is YSYEKL. The CDR3 contains 18 residues. The chain's CDR3 is CASSQRRASGSSTDTQYF. The CDR3 DNA follows: TGCGCCAGCAGCCAACGGAGGGCTAGCGGGAGCTCCACAGATACGCAGTATTTT.

This clonotype turned up a few times. The chain uses TRBV20-1 and TRBJ2-3, with D perhaps matching TRBD2 (6 bases). CDR1 and CDR2 from the germline V gene are DFQATT and SNEGSKA (reference sequence). This CDR3 has 13 amino acids. Deletions cut 5 bases from V and 1 base from J, with 10 bases between. CDR3 loop: CSAPASGTDTQYF. CDR3 DNA sequence: TGCAGTGCTCCGGCTAGCGGCACAGATACGCAGTATTTT.